Following are 12 T cell receptor beta chains from one sample sequenced in a study of blood T cell repertoires in COVID-19. TCRdb's table, derived via immunoSEQ multiplex PCR, lists solely in-frame clones and lacks some. The repertoire holds 150,000 to 200,000 clones, with roughly 86% as singletons. Sequencing was carried out using peripheral blood. These receptors came from a woman between 45 and 65 years old with acute or convalescent COVID-19.

The rearrangement joins TRBV7-2 to TRBJ2-7; D is uncertain. The CDR3 contains 12 residues. Deletions cut 4 bases from V and 0 bases from J, with 4 bases between. The germline V gene encodes CDR1 SGHTA and CDR2 FQGNSA. The CDR3 sequence: CASSSFSYEQYF. For the CDR3, the DNA is TGTGCCAGCAGCTCCTTCTCCTACGAGCAGTACTTC. Looking up the rest from reference TRBV7-2 and TRBJ2-7 gives the full variable domain: GAGVSQSPSNKVTEKGKDVELRCDPISGHTALYWYRQSLGQGLEFLIYFQGNSAPDKSGLPSDRFSAERTGGSVSTLTIQRTQQEDSAVYLCASSSFSYEQYFGPGTRLTVT.

This rearrangement joins TRBV5-5 to TRBJ2-7; 11 bases map to TRBD2. This CDR3 comprises 15 residues. CDR1 is SGHKS, CDR2 YYEKEE, per germline (reference sequence). V was clipped by 0 bases and J by 4 bases; unmatched bases: 3. The CDR3 spells CASSLALAGAYEQYF. The CDR3 DNA reads as TGTGCCAGCAGCTTGGCACTAGCGGGGGCTTACGAGCAGTACTTC.

This rearrangement joins TRBV12-5 to TRBJ1-1, with a possible D match to TRBD1 (6 bases). The CDR3 is 11 residues long. CDR1 and CDR2 from the germline V gene are LGHNT and FRNRAP. V was shortened by 7 bases and J by 11 bases, with 14 bases between the two germline ends. CDR3 in DNA: TGTGCTAGTGTCCGGACAGAGTGGGCTTTCTTT. Amino acid sequence: CASVRTEWAFF.

This clone was detected only once. The chain couples TRBV7-9 to TRBJ2-5, with TRBD2 matching 10 bases. Looked up from germline, CDR1 is SEHNR and CDR2 is FQNEAQ (reference sequence). This CDR3 has 11 residues. V was pared by 10 bases and J by 5 bases, with 1 base of the junction left unmatched. The CDR3 loop is CAIAGGETQYF. The DNA of the CDR3 is TGTGCCATAGCGGGAGGCGAGACCCAGTACTTC.

The gene calls are TRBV6-2 or TRBV6-3 and TRBJ2-5; TRBD2 matches 7 bases. The germline gives CDR1 MNHEY, CDR2 SVGEGT. The CDR3 extends over 13 amino acids. V trimming: 6 bases; J trimming: 5 bases; junction bases outside the gene matches: 6. CDR3 amino acids: CASSKSGTETQYF. The CDR3 DNA reads as TGTGCCAGCAGCAAAAGCGGGACCGAGACCCAGTACTTC.

This chain joins TRBV4-3 and TRBJ1-2; 8 nucleotides agree with TRBD1. Germline trimming cut 4 bases from V and 5 bases from J; bases unmatched to any gene: 6. The CDR3 spans 14 residues. Germline values: CDR1 LGHNA, CDR2 YSLEER. The CDR3 loop is CASSPGDRSYGYTF. The CDR3 coding sequence is TGCGCCAGCAGCCCTGGGGACAGGTCTTATGGCTACACCTTC.

This chain joins TRBV7-8 and TRBJ1-1; D is ambiguous. Germline values: CDR1 SGHVS, CDR2 FQNEAQ. V lost 5 bases and J 4 bases, leaving 8 bases between the germline ends. There are 12 residues in the CDR3. This CDR3 reads CASSPDGTEAFF. The CDR3 nucleotides read TGTGCCAGCAGCCCAGATGGCACTGAAGCTTTCTTT. Based on the CDR3 plus reference TRBV7-8 and TRBJ1-1, the full variable domain is GAGVSQSPRYKVAKRGQDVALRCDPISGHVSLFWYQQALGQGPEFLTYFQNEAQLDKSGLPSDRFFAERPEGSVSTLKIQRTQQEDSAVYLCASSPDGTEAFFGQGTRLTVV.

J is TRBJ2-7 and V is TRBV30, with 11 nucleotides matching TRBD1. The CDR3 consists of 15 residues. J was trimmed by 4 bases and V by 1 base; bases with no gene match: 6. CDR1 and CDR2 from the germline V gene are GTSNPN and SVGIG (reference sequence). The DNA of the CDR3 is TGTGCCTGGAGTGGGGACAGGGGGATCCCTTACGAGCAGTACTTC. This translates into CAWSGDRGIPYEQYF.

J is TRBJ2-1 and V is TRBV7-7, with 9 bases aligning to TRBD2. The ends lost 5 bases at V and 10 bases at J; junction bases unmatched: 15. The CDR3 contains 16 residues. Germline V gene sequence: CDR1 SSHAT, CDR2 FNYEAQ (reference sequence). The CDR3 region has the DNA TGTGCCAGCAGCGCTACCGGGACTAGCAGTGTAGGAGAGCAGTTCTTC. This sequence encodes CASSATGTSSVGEQFF. Variable domain in full (rest from reference TRBV7-7 and TRBJ2-1): GAGVSQSPRYKVTKRGQDVTLRCDPISSHATLYWYQQALGQGPEFLTYFNYEAQPDKSGLPSDRFSAERPEGSISTLTIQRTEQRDSAMYRCASSATGTSSVGEQFFGPGTRLTVL.

The chain recombines TRBV15 with TRBJ1-6; D not certain. This CDR3 is 14 amino acids long. In germline, CDR1 is LNHNV, CDR2 YYDKDF (reference sequence). Trimming stripped 0 bases from V and 6 bases from J, with 6 bases between. CDR3 DNA sequence: TGTGCCACCAGCAGAGATACGGGTAATTCACCCCTCCACTTT. Residues: CATSRDTGNSPLHF.

The V call is TRBV6-1, the J call TRBJ2-1; a possible D gene is TRBD2 (5 bases). The germline gives CDR1 MNHNS, CDR2 SASEGT. This CDR3 region has 15 residues. With 2 bases removed from V and 0 bases from J, the gap between germline ends came to 8 bases. The CDR3 is CASSEPAGSYNEQFF. The CDR3 coding sequence is TGTGCCAGCAGTGAACCCGCGGGCTCCTACAATGAGCAGTTCTTC.

The V call is TRBV21-1, the J call TRBJ2-3; the table's D call, TRBD1, has no DNA check behind it. TRBV21-1 is a documented pseudogene. This CDR3 is built from 15 residues. In DNA form, the CDR3 reads TGTGCCAGCAGCAAATACAACAGTAACACAGATACGCAGTATTTT. Translated: CASSKYNSNTDTQYF.